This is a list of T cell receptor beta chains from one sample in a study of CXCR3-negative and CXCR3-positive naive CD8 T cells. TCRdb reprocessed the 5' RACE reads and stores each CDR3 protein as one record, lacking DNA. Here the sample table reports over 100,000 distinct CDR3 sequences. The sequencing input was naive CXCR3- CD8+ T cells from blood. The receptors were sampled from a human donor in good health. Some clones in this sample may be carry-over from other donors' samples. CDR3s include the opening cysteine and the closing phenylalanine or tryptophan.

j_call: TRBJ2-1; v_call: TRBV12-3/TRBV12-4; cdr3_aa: CASSPRSNEQFF
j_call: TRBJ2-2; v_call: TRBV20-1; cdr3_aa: CSARPLAGVTGELFF
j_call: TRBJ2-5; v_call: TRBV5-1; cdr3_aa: CASSLSSSDRLETQYF
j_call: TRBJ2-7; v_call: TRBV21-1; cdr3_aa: CASSKARGHSYEQYF
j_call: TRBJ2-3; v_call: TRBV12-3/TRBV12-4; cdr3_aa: CASSSLAGGLPDTQYF
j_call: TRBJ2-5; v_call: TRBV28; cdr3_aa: CASSLGVRGAQETQYF
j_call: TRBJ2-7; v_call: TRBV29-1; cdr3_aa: CSVESTSPIYEQYF
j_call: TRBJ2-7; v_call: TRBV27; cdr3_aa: CASKTRAGSSYEQYF
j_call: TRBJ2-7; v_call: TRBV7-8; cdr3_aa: CASSLGLAASEQYF
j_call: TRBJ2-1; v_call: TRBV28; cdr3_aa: CASREGLAGDEQFF
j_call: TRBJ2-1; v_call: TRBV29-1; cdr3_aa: CSVEALASHEQFF
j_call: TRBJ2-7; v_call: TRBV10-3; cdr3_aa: CAISEGPSAGYSYEQYF
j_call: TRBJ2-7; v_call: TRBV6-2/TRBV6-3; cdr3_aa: CASSPPPLLASFDEQYF
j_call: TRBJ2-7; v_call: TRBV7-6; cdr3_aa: CASSGGHYEQYF
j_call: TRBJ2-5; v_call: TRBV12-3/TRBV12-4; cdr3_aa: CASSWTSGEETQYF
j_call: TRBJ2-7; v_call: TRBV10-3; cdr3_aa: CAISSGGAEYEQYF
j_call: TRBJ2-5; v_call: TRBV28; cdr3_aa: CASRPRGGRSQETQYF
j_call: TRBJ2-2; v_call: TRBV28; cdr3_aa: CASSLPGTSFTGELFF
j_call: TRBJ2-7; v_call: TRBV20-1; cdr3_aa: CSAPPTGSYEQYF
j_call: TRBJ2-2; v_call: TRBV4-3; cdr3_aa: CASSQDRGGGELFF
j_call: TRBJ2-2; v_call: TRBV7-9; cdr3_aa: CASSYPSGQNTGELFF
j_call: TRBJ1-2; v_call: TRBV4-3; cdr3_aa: CASSQEGWPDGYTF
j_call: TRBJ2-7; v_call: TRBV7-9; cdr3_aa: CASSPGAQDEKPIYEQYF
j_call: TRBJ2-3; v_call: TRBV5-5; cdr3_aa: CASSLPVGRSTDTQYF
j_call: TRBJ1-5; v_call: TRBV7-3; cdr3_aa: CASSLYPGQPQHF
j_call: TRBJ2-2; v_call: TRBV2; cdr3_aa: CARSGGRPSPGELFF
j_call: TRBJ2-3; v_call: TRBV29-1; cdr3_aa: CSVAGGTDTQYF
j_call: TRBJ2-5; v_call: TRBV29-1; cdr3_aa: CSVDSGPRGTQYF
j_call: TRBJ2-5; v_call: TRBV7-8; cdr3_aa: CASSLVEGPETQYF
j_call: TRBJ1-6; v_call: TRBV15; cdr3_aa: CATSLGPTFNSPLHF
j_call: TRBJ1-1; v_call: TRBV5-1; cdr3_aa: CASSLARGNTEAFF
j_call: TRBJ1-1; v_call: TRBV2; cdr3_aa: CASSEWPNTEAFF
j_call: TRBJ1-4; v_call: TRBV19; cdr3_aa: CASAARGSTNEKLFF
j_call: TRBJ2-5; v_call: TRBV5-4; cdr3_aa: CASSSGLAGGETQYF
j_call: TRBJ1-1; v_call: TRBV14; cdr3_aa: CASSQAGQQNTEAFF
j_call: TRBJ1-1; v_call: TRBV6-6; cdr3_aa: CASSKDRAVLFTEAFF
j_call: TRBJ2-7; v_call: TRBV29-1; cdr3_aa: CSVGLAGFYEQYF
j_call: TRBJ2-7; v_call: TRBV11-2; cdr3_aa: CASSRLAGSRYEQYF
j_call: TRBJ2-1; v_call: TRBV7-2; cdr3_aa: CASSLLLSRPNEQFF
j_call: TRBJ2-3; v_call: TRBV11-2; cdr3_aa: CASSWGGDTQYF
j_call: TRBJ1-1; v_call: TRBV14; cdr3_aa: CASSLRQPNTEAFF
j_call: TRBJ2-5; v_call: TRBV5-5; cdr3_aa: CASSWVSQETQYF
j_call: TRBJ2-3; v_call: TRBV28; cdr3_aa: CASSEWTGSTDTQYF
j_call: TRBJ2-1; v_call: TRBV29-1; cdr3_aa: CSVEGATGMGYNEQFF
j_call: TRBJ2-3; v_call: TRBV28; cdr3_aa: CASSGVGLAGGSTDTQYF
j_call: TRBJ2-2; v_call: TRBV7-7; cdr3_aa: CASSPSTGAAITGELFF
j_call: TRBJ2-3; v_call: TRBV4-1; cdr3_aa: CASSQDGGLLATQYF
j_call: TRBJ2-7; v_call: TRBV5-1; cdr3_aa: CASSTGQSSSYEQYF
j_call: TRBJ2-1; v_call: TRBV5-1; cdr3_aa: CASSPGLYNEQFF
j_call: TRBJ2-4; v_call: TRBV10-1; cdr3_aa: CASSGLADLNKNIQYF
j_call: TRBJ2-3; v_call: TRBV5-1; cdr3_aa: CASSPAPASTGTDTQYF
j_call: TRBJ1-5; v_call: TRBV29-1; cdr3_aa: CSVEDVQVDQPQHF
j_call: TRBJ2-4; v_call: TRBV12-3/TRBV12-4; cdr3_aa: CASSLSAKNIQYF
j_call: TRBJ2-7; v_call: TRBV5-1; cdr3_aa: CASSLAGQGLPEQYF
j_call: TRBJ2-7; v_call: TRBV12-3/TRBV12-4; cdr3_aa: CASSSTDNYEQYF
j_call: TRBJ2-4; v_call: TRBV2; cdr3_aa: CASRDSGGTQNIQYF
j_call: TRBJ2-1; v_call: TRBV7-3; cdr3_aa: CASSDNNNEQFF
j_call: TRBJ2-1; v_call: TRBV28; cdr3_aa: CASSLFDEQFF